This passage covers 24 T cell receptor beta chains from one sample sequenced in a study of blood T cell repertoires in COVID-19. Using immunoSEQ multiplex PCR, the repertoire was profiled, and TCRdb retains in-frame clones only, with some absent. The repertoire holds some 290,000 clones, with 89% as singletons. Sequenced: peripheral blood. These receptors were obtained from a woman in her thirties with COVID-19, enrolled during active disease.

This clone was recorded many times. The chain links TRBV6-1 to TRBJ1-3, with D perhaps matching TRBD1 (5 bases). This CDR3 has 15 residues. V lost 3 bases and J lost 4, with 13 bases in between. CDR1 and CDR2 (germline): MNHNS, SASEGT. This CDR3 reads CASSDGGQGGNTIYF. The DNA for the CDR3 is TGTGCCAGCAGTGATGGAGGGCAGGGAGGAAACACCATATATTTT.

This chain uses TRBV5-4 with TRBJ1-2, with 8 positions matching TRBD1. CDR1 is SGHNT and CDR2 is YYREEE in the germline V gene (reference sequence). The ends lost 3 bases at V and 4 bases at J; junction bases unmatched: 2. The CDR3 has 13 residues. The CDR3 region is CASSSQGAYGYTF. DNA for the CDR3: TGTGCCAGCAGCTCCCAGGGGGCCTATGGCTACACCTTC.

The V and J genes are TRBV5-1 and TRBJ1-2; 8 positions match TRBD1. The V gene's germline CDR1 is SGHRS and CDR2 YFSETQ. Germline trimming cut 4 bases from V and 2 bases from J; bases unmatched to any gene: 7. The CDR3 spans 15 residues. CDR3: CASSPAGQENYGYTF. For the CDR3, the DNA is TGCGCCAGCAGCCCCGCGGGACAGGAAAACTATGGCTACACCTTC.

The chain links TRBV2 to TRBJ1-2, with D tentatively TRBD1 (5 bases). CDR3 length: 11 amino acids. Germline CDR1 is SNHLY and CDR2 is FYNNEI. V shed 1 base and J shed 8 bases, with 5 bases lying between them. The CDR3 loop is CASSEEGGYTF. For the CDR3, the DNA is TGTGCCAGCAGTGAAGAGGGGGGCTACACCTTC.

The chain links TRBV6-5 to TRBJ2-3; 8 bases are shared with TRBD2. The junction had 7 bases not matched to a gene; V was cut back by 6 bases and J by 2 bases. The CDR3 runs to 15 residues. CDR1 is MNHEY and CDR2 is SVGAGI in the germline V gene. The CDR3 bases are TGTGCCAGCAGGGGCGGGGGGCTAGACACAGATACGCAGTATTTT. Its translation is CASRGGGLDTDTQYF.

The chain employs TRBV19 and TRBJ1-5; a weak D match, TRBD1 (5 bases). CDR3 length: 15 amino acids. The V end lost 0 bases, the J end lost 5 bases, and 11 bases lay between the germline ends. Looked up from germline, CDR1 is LNHDA and CDR2 is SQIVND (reference sequence). The CDR3 is CASSIEDIRYQPQHF. CDR3 nucleotides: TGTGCCAGTAGTATAGAGGACATACGGTATCAGCCCCAGCATTTT.

The chain is built from TRBV7-9 and TRBJ1-3; 7 bases are shared with TRBD1. Germline assignment: CDR1 SEHNR and CDR2 FQNEAQ (reference sequence). V lost 6 bases to trimming and J lost 3 bases; unmatched junction nucleotides: 8. The CDR3 sequence is 15 residues long. CDR3 nucleotide sequence: TGTGCCAGCAGACCTCAGGGGGTGGTTGGAAACACCATATATTTT. Protein sequence: CASRPQGVVGNTIYF.

The J gene is TRBJ1-2, the V gene TRBV14; no definite D call. The CDR3 sequence is 13 residues long. Germline loops: CDR1 SGHDN, CDR2 FVKESK. Trimming pared 9 bases from V and 2 bases from J, leaving 13 bases between. The CDR3 coding sequence is TGTGCCAGTTGGACCCCGGGGAACTATGGCTACACCTTC. Translation: CASWTPGNYGYTF.

The chain recombines TRBV6-2 or TRBV6-3 with TRBJ1-5, with TRBD1 matching over 8 bases. This CDR3 is 14 amino acids long. CDR1 MNHEY and CDR2 SVGEGT come from the germline V gene. V gave up 4 bases and J gave up 6 bases; unmatched junction bases: 5. The CDR3 reads CASSFGQGGQPQHF. The CDR3 nucleotides are TGTGCCAGCAGTTTTGGACAGGGTGGTCAGCCCCAGCATTTT.

The chain carries TRBV12-2 and TRBJ2-5; the listed D gene, TRBD2, was not tested against the DNA. TRBV12-2 is annotated as a pseudogene. This CDR3 region has 18 residues. The CDR3 DNA reads TGTGCAAGTCGCTTATGGTGTTCGACTAGCGGGGGGGTGGAGACCCAGTACTTC. This encodes CASRLWCSTSGGVETQYF.

The chain combines TRBV20-1 with TRBJ1-1, with unresolved D. The CDR3 covers 11 residues. Germline-derived CDR1 and CDR2 are DFQATT and SNEGSKA (reference sequence). The CDR3 is CSLQMNTEAFF. CDR3 sequence (DNA): TGCAGCTTACAGATGAACACTGAAGCTTTCTTT.

This clone came up once. The rearrangement uses TRBV6-5 and TRBJ2-2; TRBD1 might be the D (5 bases). Germline V gene data show CDR1 as MNHEY and CDR2 as SVGAGI. The CDR3 is 15 residues long. The V gene lost 8 bases and the J gene lost 1 base, with 14 bases spanning the gap. CDR3 in amino acids: CASRYSTGNTGELFF. The CDR3 DNA is TGTGCCAGCCGATACTCTACAGGGAACACCGGGGAGCTGTTTTTT.

The chain carries TRBV28 and TRBJ2-1, with TRBD2 matching 13 bases. With V trimmed by 6 bases and J by 4 bases, 6 bases remained unmatched. Germline V gene sequence: CDR1 MDHEN, CDR2 SYDVKM. This CDR3 has 16 amino acids. CDR3 loop: CASSNAGLAGYNEQFF. In DNA, the CDR3 is TGTGCCAGCAGCAACGCGGGACTAGCGGGGTACAATGAGCAGTTCTTC. The full variable domain, completed using reference TRBV28 and TRBJ2-1, is DVKVTQSSRYLVKRTGEKVFLECVQDMDHENMFWYRQDPGLGLRLIYFSYDVKMKEKGDIPEGYSVSREKKERFSLILESASTNQTSMYLCASSNAGLAGYNEQFFGPGTRLTVL.

The genes are TRBV27 and TRBJ2-1; TRBD2 agrees at 9 bases. V gave up 5 bases and J gave up 3 bases; unmatched junction bases: 8. The CDR3 consists of 16 residues. The germline gives CDR1 MNHEY, CDR2 SMNVEV (reference sequence). The CDR3 region is CASSLTSGYYYNEQFF. The CDR3 bases are TGTGCCAGCAGTCTCACTAGCGGGTATTACTACAATGAGCAGTTCTTC.

The chain links TRBV11-2 to TRBJ1-2; 8 bases are a match to TRBD1. Germline loops: CDR1 SGHAT, CDR2 FQNNGV. J was trimmed by 2 bases and V by 1 base; bases with no gene match: 9. This CDR3 contains 17 residues. The CDR3 DNA is TGTGCCAGCAGCTTAGTGGGCAGGGGGCGTACGAACTATGGCTACACCTTC. Encoded protein: CASSLVGRGRTNYGYTF.

The gene calls are TRBV6-2 or TRBV6-3 and TRBJ1-4, with 7 bases lining up with TRBD1. V was clipped by 6 bases and J by 8 bases; unmatched bases: 6. The CDR3 covers 13 residues. Germline assignment: CDR1 MNHEY and CDR2 SVGEGT. In DNA, the CDR3 is TGTGCCAGCAGCAGGGGGGGTAAAGAAAAACTGTTTTTT. It encodes CASSRGGKEKLFF.

The chain carries TRBV19 and TRBJ1-2, with D perhaps TRBD1 (5 bases). The CDR3 runs 15 residues. Germline V lookup: CDR1 LNHDA, CDR2 SQIVND (reference sequence). The V end lost 4 bases, the J end lost 6 bases, and 18 bases lay between the germline ends. CDR3 in DNA: TGTGCCAGTAGTACGGGGGACTTCACGGAGGATGGCTACACCTTC. This encodes CASSTGDFTEDGYTF.

This sequence joins TRBV6-5 and TRBJ2-1, with D tentatively TRBD1 (6 bases). The length of the CDR3 is 13 residues. The germline V gene encodes CDR1 MNHEY and CDR2 SVGAGI. Trimming removed 9 bases at V and 3 bases at J, with 12 bases between. The CDR3 loop is CASQRGGYNEQFF. The CDR3 nucleotides are TGTGCCAGTCAGAGAGGGGGCTACAATGAGCAGTTCTTC.

This chain joins TRBV3-1 (or the pseudogene TRBV3-2) and TRBJ2-2; 8 bases line up with TRBD2. This CDR3 comprises 15 residues. Germline V gives CDR1 LGHDT, CDR2 YNNKEL (reference sequence). V lost 4 bases to trimming and J lost 6 bases; unmatched junction nucleotides: 7. CDR3 in amino acids: CASSPFSGVAGELFF. CDR3 sequence (DNA): TGTGCCAGCAGCCCCTTTAGCGGGGTCGCCGGGGAGCTGTTTTTT.

The chain recombines TRBV2 with TRBJ1-6; D is uncertain. CDR1 and CDR2 from the germline V gene are SNHLY and FYNNEI. The CDR3 totals 13 residues. Here the CDR3 DNA reads TGTGCGCAACAATTCCTCGGGTGGTCACCCCTCCACTTT. Translated, it gives CAQQFLGWSPLHF.

The chain carries TRBV5-6 and TRBJ2-1; TRBD2 matches 10 bases. The V segment lost 0 bases and the J segment 4 bases; nucleotides outside the gene matches: 1. In germline, CDR1 is SGHDT, CDR2 YYEEEE. The CDR3 covers 15 residues. CDR3 loop: CASSLGTSGYNEQFF. CDR3 in DNA: TGTGCCAGCAGCTTGGGGACTAGCGGTTACAATGAGCAGTTCTTC.

This chain connects TRBV19 to TRBJ1-2; D is possibly TRBD1 (5 bases). V was pared by 6 bases and J by 3 bases, with 17 bases between. This CDR3 is 15 amino acids long. Per germline, CDR1 LNHDA and CDR2 SQIVND (reference sequence). The chain's CDR3 is CASSHPGEGDYGYTF. In DNA form, the CDR3 reads TGTGCCAGTAGCCACCCGGGGGAGGGCGACTATGGCTACACCTTC.

This sequence joins TRBV10-3 and TRBJ2-7; 7 bases fit TRBD2. The CDR3 runs 14 residues. Germline lookup yields CDR1 ENHRY and CDR2 SYGVKD. V shed 4 bases and J 4 bases; nucleotides not matched to a gene: 7. Written as DNA, the CDR3 is TGTGCCATCAGTGGCCAGCGGGGCGTGTACGAGCAGTACTTC. It encodes CAISGQRGVYEQYF.

This clone was recorded a few times. The chain uses TRBV5-1 and TRBJ2-5, with 9 nucleotides matching TRBD2. The junction had 18 bases not matched to a gene; V was cut back by 4 bases and J by 5 bases. The V gene's germline CDR1 is SGHRS and CDR2 YFSETQ. The CDR3 covers 18 residues. CDR3 sequence reads: CASSPGSLAGGPMETQYF. The CDR3 bases are TGCGCCAGCAGCCCGGGAAGTCTGGCGGGGGGGCCCATGGAGACCCAGTACTTC.